What follows is one TCR beta chain and its context. The table lists this clonotype with many counts. Its binding antigen is unknown. The input lacks base qualities; no much larger clone sits a single base away. The library was prepared using PCR. Data came from an Illumina HiSeq 2500. Molecular barcoding was employed in the preparation of TCR libraries, with unique molecular identifiers being used to normalize TCRbeta repertoire quantification. TCRdb reanalyzed the raw reads on its own, using fastp at Q25 for trimming and MiXCR for clone calling, and kept in-frame beta chains. A single entry per CDR3 protein holds the most common genes and DNA from its merged rows. This sample gives more than 85,000 distinct CDR3 sequences in total; under 13% of them show up just once. Of the sample, about 8.8% falls within the top ten clones. The sample belongs to a study of T-cell reconstitution after alpha-beta-depleted transplantation in children (dated by TCRdb to 2015 to 2016). About the study as a whole: Using TCR repertoire profiling, the study followed T-cell immune reconstitution in a quantitative way in children after TCRalphabeta/CD19-depleted allogeneic hematopoietic cell transplantation.

From cysteine to phenylalanine, the CDR3 is 14 amino acids long. The entry retains the CDR3 DNA only, 42 bases that are in frame from base 1. The germline ends are 17 bases apart after V is trimmed by 5 bases and J by 6 bases. CDR1 and CDR2 were assigned from the germline V gene (reference sequence) as DFQATT and SNEGSKA. This clonotype was sampled from a human donor who donated a stem cell graft to a child with acute lymphoblastic leukemia. This specimen was PBMCs from the stem cell graft donor, taken from the stem cell graft. The chain is made from TRBV20-1 and TRBJ1-5; too little of a D gene remains to name it. The CDR3 in this case is CSAAGGRAGQPQHF. The nucleotides are TGCAGTGCTGCGGGAGGGAGGGCAGGTCAGCCCCAGCATTTT.